This T cell receptor (beta chain) came from a study of blood T cell repertoires in COVID-19. Background on the study: PBMCs, B-cell-depleted T cells, or T cells were the source of the cDNA or gDNA that made up the material.

The V gene's germline CDR1 is GTSNPN and CDR2 SVGIG (reference sequence). V gave up 3 bases and J gave up 7 bases, with 15 bases separating them. The CDR3 consists of 13 residues. Original methodology: Amplifying reference gene primers gave estimates of nucleated cell counts. Repertoires were generated with immunoSEQ multiplex PCR, while TCRdb's copy carries only in-frame clones and drops some. The V and J calls and the clone size are those of that table, but D and trimming were determined from the DNA. The sample records 74,000 or so clones, roughly 89% being singletons. The sequenced sample consisted of peripheral blood. This chain links TRBV30 with TRBJ1-2; D call uncertain. This TCR came from a man aged 50-59 years with active COVID-19. CDR3 loop: CAWRHAGASGYTF. DNA for the CDR3: TGTGCCTGGAGACACGCGGGTGCTAGTGGCTACACCTTC.